What follows is one T cell receptor (beta chain) and its context. Its specificity is not known. V lost 5 bases, J lost 3 bases, and 10 bases lay in between. This CDR3 has 13 residues. Per the germline V gene, CDR1 is SGDLS and CDR2 is YYNGEE. The sample comes from a study of OX40 agonist ivuxolimab in advanced cancers. Turning to the study itself: Treatment of patients was with ivuxolimab, an agonistic anti-OX40 (CD134) antibody. Study-level results: On average, a greater number of expanded clones characterised CD8+ T cells relative to CD4+.

Here immunoSEQ multiplex PCR was the method, and the copy in TCRdb shows in-frame clones only, minus some. The data show approximately 33,000 clones, over 90% seen once. The chain recombines TRBV9 with TRBJ2-3; no firm D call. The sample consisted of CD4+ or CD8+ T cells sorted from blood, taken in a trial of the OX40 agonist ivuxolimab. The clonotype comes from an adult with an advanced solid tumor such as melanoma, head and neck, liver or kidney cancer. Here the CDR3 reads CASSPYLTDTQYF. DNA for the CDR3: TGTGCCAGCAGTCCATACCTTACAGATACGCAGTATTTT.